The 6 T cell receptor beta chains below come from one sample, sequenced in a study of PD-L1 blockade in urothelial cancer. Here immunoSEQ multiplex PCR was the method, and the copy in TCRdb shows in-frame clones only, minus some. Of tens of thousands of clones listed, around 79% were seen once; the top ten hold roughly 4%. Sequencing used PBMCs, obtained around atezolizumab (anti-PD-L1) treatment. The origin of the receptors is a man aged 70-80 years with urothelial cancer.

The chain couples TRBV7-9 to TRBJ2-3; 7 nucleotides agree with TRBD2. V trimming: 5 bases; J trimming: 2 bases; junction bases outside the gene matches: 13. The CDR3 length is 17 residues. Per germline, CDR1 SEHNR and CDR2 FQNEAQ (reference sequence). Here the CDR3 reads CASSLGVGAGPTDTQYF. The CDR3 DNA follows: TGTGCCAGCAGCCTGGGGGTAGGAGCGGGACCCACAGATACGCAGTATTTT.

This chain joins TRBV4-2 and TRBJ1-5; D remains unclear. Germline V gene sequence: CDR1 LGHNA, CDR2 YNFKEQ. Deletions cut 3 bases from V and 1 base from J, with 13 bases between. This CDR3 spans 16 amino acids. The CDR3 nucleotides read TGTGCCAGCAGCCAGATTGGAGGGCTGAGCAATCAGCCCCAGCATTTT. Translating it yields CASSQIGGLSNQPQHF.

The rearrangement links TRBV29-1 to TRBJ2-1; 8 nucleotides align to TRBD2. V trimming: 4 bases; J trimming: 2 bases; junction bases outside the gene matches: 10. CDR1 and CDR2 from the germline V gene are SQVTM and ANQGSEA. The CDR3 is made up of 16 amino acids. In DNA, the CDR3 is TGCAGCGTTGTCGGGTTAGCGGGGACCGCCTACAATGAGCAGTTCTTC. Protein sequence: CSVVGLAGTAYNEQFF.

There are a few counts of this clone. V gene TRBV6-5 combines with J gene TRBJ1-1; 9 bases match TRBD1. V trimming: 6 bases; J trimming: 4 bases; junction bases outside the gene matches: 6. This CDR3 spans 14 amino acids. Looked up from germline, CDR1 is MNHEY and CDR2 is SVGAGI. Here the CDR3 DNA reads TGTGCCAGCAGCCTAGGACAGGGGATCACTGAAGCTTTCTTT. Translated: CASSLGQGITEAFF.

This sequence joins TRBV11-2 and TRBJ1-2; no definite D call. The germline V gene has CDR1 SGHAT and CDR2 FQNNGV. Trimming shortened V by 2 bases and J by 0 bases, and 7 bases separated the two germline ends. The CDR3 extends over 14 amino acids. The CDR3 region is CASSLSLSNYGYTF. The CDR3 DNA sequence: TGTGCCAGCAGCTTATCCCTCTCTAACTATGGCTACACCTTC.

The chain joins TRBV11-2 to TRBJ2-7, with 10 bases lining up with TRBD2. The V gene's germline CDR1 is SGHAT and CDR2 FQNNGV. CDR3 length: 16 residues. After removal of 4 bases from V and 0 bases from J, the junction contained 6 bases not matched to a gene. CDR3 amino acids: CASSSIIAGGSYEQYF. The CDR3 coding sequence is TGTGCCAGCAGCTCAATAATAGCGGGAGGCTCCTACGAGCAGTACTTC.